This TCR beta chain was documented in a study of blood T cell repertoires in COVID-19 (dated by TCRdb to about 2020). For the wider study: Samples from collaborators originated in the United States, Italy and Spain and spanned both the acute and convalescent phases of COVID-19. The material from the prospective study consisted of cDNA or gDNA derived from T cells, B-cell-depleted T cells, or PBMCs. Deeply sampled blood TCRbeta repertoires from subjects exposed to, actively infected with, or recovered from COVID-19 were included in the dataset. The repertoires were released in a freely available public database intended as a resource for research on the immune response to SARS-CoV-2. The samples were drawn from two sources: the first 160 participants of the ongoing ImmuneRACE study, and 1,254 subjects contributed by 6 global collaborators. The sample metadata nearly always contained a de-identified subject ID, COVID-19 status, age in years and sex. Where available, HLA class I and class II types were taken from metadata supplied by the sample provider and were not determined by assay-based typing. What the study reported, not specific to this receptor: The quantity of clinical and demographic metadata differed by source and by participant and was supplied without curation.

On this clone itself: The specificity of this receptor is unknown. No base quality values were provided; no much bigger clone lies one nucleotide off.

TCRbeta CDR3 regions were amplified from genomic DNA using the immunoSEQ Assay, a bias-controlled multiplex PCR. Per the source publication's procedure: Within the assay, amplification of reference gene primers was used to estimate how many nucleated cells each sample contained. Sequence reads were collapsed and filtered to measure the absolute abundance of every unique TCRbeta CDR3 rearrangement. For each sample, productive Simpson clonality was calculated as the square root of Simpson's diversity index over productive rearrangements. The source is immuneACCESS, and TCRdb retained only in-frame sequences with V and J called. Part of the clones is not carried over; for the studies checked, unresolved V genes explain less than half of this, and the remainder is unexplained. Clone size and the V and J calls come from that table; the DNA yielded D and trimming. For this sample there are some 130,000 clones; 84% appear just once. 4.5% to 6% of the sample goes to the ten largest clones.

The junction shows trimming of 4 bases on V and 4 bases on J, plus 11 bases between the germline ends. CDR1 and CDR2 were assigned from the germline V gene as SGDLS and YYNGEE. From its cysteine to its phenylalanine, the CDR3 spans 13 amino acids. The only DNA kept is the CDR3, 39 bases in frame from the first base. Participants in the prospective study were aged roughly 18 to 89 years, lived in about two dozen United States geographic areas, and enrolled through a virtual design. In the prospective study, participants were assigned to cohorts based on the clinical history participants reported in a screening survey and a study questionnaire. In the prospective study, mobile phlebotomists collected whole blood, serum and a nasopharyngeal or oropharyngeal swab from each participant. Additional blood draws and questionnaires over an approximately two-month period could optionally be provided by prospective study participants. Before DNA extraction, blood samples from the prospective study were shipped at room temperature or frozen.

Sequencing was done on a sample of PBMCs or T cells enriched from blood (not recorded which). The V gene is TRBV9 and the J gene is TRBJ1-2; the best D guess is TRBD1, with 6 bases matching. The sequence was collected from a man aged 35 to 55 with acute COVID-19. The bases read TGTGCCAGCAGCCTCGACAGGTCCTATGGCTACACCTTC. Its translation is CASSLDRSYGYTF.